Presented here are 21 T cell receptor beta chains from one specimen sequenced in a study of OX40 agonist ivuxolimab in advanced cancers. Repertoires were generated with immunoSEQ multiplex PCR, while TCRdb's copy carries only in-frame clones and drops some. The table has some 65,000 clones, nearly 90% seen once. The sample was CD4+ or CD8+ T cells sorted from blood, taken in a trial of the OX40 agonist ivuxolimab. The source of these receptors is an adult with an advanced solid tumor such as melanoma, head and neck, liver or kidney cancer.

The V gene is TRBV9, the J gene TRBJ2-7; 7 nucleotides match TRBD1. The V segment lost 5 bases and the J segment 2 bases; nucleotides outside the gene matches: 10. This CDR3 is built from 15 residues. The V gene's germline CDR1 is SGDLS and CDR2 YYNGEE. The CDR3 here is CASSEGDSATYEQYF. The CDR3 DNA is TGTGCCAGCAGTGAGGGGGACAGTGCCACCTACGAGCAGTACTTC.

The V call is TRBV7-6, the J call TRBJ2-5; TRBD1 agrees at 7 bases. This CDR3 comprises 16 residues. In germline, CDR1 is SGHVS, CDR2 FNYEAQ. With V trimmed by 0 bases and J by 5 bases, 9 bases remained unmatched. The CDR3 DNA follows: TGTGCCAGCAGCTTAGCGCTCAGGGGGTTGATGGAGACCCAGTACTTC. Translation: CASSLALRGLMETQYF.

In its sample, this clone was seen a few times. The chain joins TRBV7-9 to TRBJ1-5; D possibly corresponds to TRBD1 (6 bases). CDR1 is SEHNR and CDR2 is FQNEAQ in the germline V gene (reference sequence). CDR3 length equals 14 residues. V shed 5 bases and J shed 4 bases, with 12 bases lying between them. CDR3 nucleotides: TGTGCCAGCAGCCCCGAGGGGGGTAATCAGCCCCAGCATTTT. This encodes CASSPEGGNQPQHF.

The chain joins TRBV27 to TRBJ2-2; D possibly corresponds to TRBD1 (6 bases). The CDR3 extends over 16 amino acids. Trimming left V 5 bases short and J 5 bases short, with 18 bases between. Per germline, CDR1 MNHEY and CDR2 SMNVEV (reference sequence). The CDR3 bases are TGTGCCAGCAGTCCCATTACAGGGCTTGGAACCGGGGAGCTGTTTTTT. Residues: CASSPITGLGTGELFF.

This sequence joins TRBV25-1 and TRBJ1-4; D is perhaps TRBD1 (5 bases). CDR1 and CDR2 from the germline V gene are MGHDK and SYGVNS. V was trimmed by 2 bases and J by 8 bases, leaving 9 bases between them. The CDR3 is 13 amino acids. The CDR3: CASSELRGEKLFF. The CDR3 nucleotides read TGTGCCAGCAGTGAACTCCGGGGCGAAAAACTGTTTTTT. Drawing the rest from reference TRBV25-1 and TRBJ1-4, the complete variable domain is EADIYQTPRYLVIGTGKKITLECSQTMGHDKMYWYQQDPGMELHLIHYSYGVNSTEKGDLSSESTVSRIRTEHFPLTLESARPSHTSQYLCASSELRGEKLFFGSGTQLSVL.

The chain has TRBV2 and TRBJ1-1; TRBD1 aligns across 8 bases. CDR1 is SNHLY and CDR2 is FYNNEI in the germline V gene. The J segment lost 7 bases and the V segment lost 11 bases, leaving 15 bases of the junction unmatched. This CDR3 contains 14 residues. CDR3 nucleotide sequence: TGTGCCGGCGGAACGACAGGGGAAGGGTTTGAAGCTTTCTTT. Protein product: CAGGTTGEGFEAFF. Complete variable domain (other parts from reference TRBV2 and TRBJ1-1): EPEVTQTPSHQVTQMGQEVILRCVPISNHLYFYWYRQILGQKVEFLVSFYNNEISEKSEIFDDQFSVERPDGSNFTLKIRSTKLEDSAMYFCAGGTTGEGFEAFFGQGTRLTVV.

The chain combines TRBV29-1 with TRBJ2-2; D is unresolved. The CDR3 loop spans 14 amino acids. V lost 1 base and J lost 4, with 10 bases in between. CDR1 and CDR2 (germline): SQVTM, ANQGSEA. The CDR3 region is CSVEGVVATGELFF. DNA for the CDR3: TGCAGCGTTGAAGGGGTAGTGGCCACCGGGGAGCTGTTTTTT.

The genes are TRBV19 and TRBJ1-1, with D perhaps TRBD1 (5 bases). V lost 9 bases, J lost 3 bases, and 11 bases lay in between. The germline V gene encodes CDR1 LNHDA and CDR2 SQIVND (reference sequence). This CDR3 has 12 residues. The chain's CDR3 is CASTAGYTEAFF. For the CDR3, the DNA is TGTGCCAGCACCGCAGGGTACACTGAAGCTTTCTTT.

This chain uses TRBV27 with TRBJ2-3, with TRBD2 identical over 13 bases. In germline, CDR1 is MNHEY, CDR2 SMNVEV (reference sequence). The junction had 2 bases not matched to a gene; V was cut back by 3 bases and J by 8 bases. This CDR3 is 14 amino acids long. The CDR3: CASSFTSGRGTQYF. The CDR3 coding sequence is TGTGCCAGCAGTTTCACTAGCGGGAGGGGTACGCAGTATTTT.

This chain connects TRBV6-1 to TRBJ1-2, with D unclear. CDR1 is MNHNS, CDR2 SASEGT, per germline. The V end lost 8 bases, the J end lost 0 bases, and 13 bases lay between the germline ends. CDR3 size: 14 residues. CDR3 region: CASRYIRANYGYTF. Here the CDR3 DNA reads TGTGCCAGCCGTTATATCCGAGCTAACTATGGCTACACCTTC.

The CDR3 nucleotides are TGTGCCAGCCGACCGAACGGGGGCCGGGGCTACACCTTC. Residues: CASRPNGGRGYTF. The rearrangement links TRBV27 to TRBJ1-2; D possibly corresponds to TRBD1 (6 bases). Trimming removed 8 bases at V and 8 bases at J, with 18 bases between. The CDR3 runs to 13 residues. Germline loops: CDR1 MNHEY, CDR2 SMNVEV (reference sequence).

This chain links TRBV2 with TRBJ2-2; TRBD1 aligns across 8 bases. The germline gives CDR1 SNHLY, CDR2 FYNNEI. After removal of 3 bases from V and 5 bases from J, the junction contained 2 bases not matched to a gene. The CDR3 loop spans 14 amino acids. CDR3 in DNA: TGTGCCAGCAGTGATGGGACAGGTACCGGGGAGCTGTTTTTT. Protein: CASSDGTGTGELFF.

The V call is TRBV29-1, the J call TRBJ2-1; 7 bases fit TRBD1. The CDR3 loop spans 10 amino acids. CDR1 SQVTM and CDR2 ANQGSEA come from the germline V gene. V trimming: 7 bases; J trimming: 15 bases; junction bases outside the gene matches: 9. The CDR3 sequence: CSAMAGQVFF. The CDR3 coding sequence is TGCAGCGCCATGGCTGGACAGGTGTTCTTC.

This chain connects TRBV19 to TRBJ1-5; D call uncertain. CDR3 length: 15 amino acids. Germline V gives CDR1 LNHDA, CDR2 SQIVND (reference sequence). The ends were cut back, 6 bases at V and 0 bases at J, with 12 bases in the middle. The CDR3 bases are TGTGCCAGTAGGGAGAGGTACGATAGCAATCAGCCCCAGCATTTT. Amino acid sequence: CASRERYDSNQPQHF.

The chain combines TRBV9 with TRBJ2-3; 9 bases line up with TRBD2. V shed 4 bases and J 4 bases; nucleotides not matched to a gene: 4. CDR1 and CDR2 from the germline V gene are SGDLS and YYNGEE. The CDR3 totals 14 residues. This CDR3 reads CASSPSGEPDTQYF. Written as DNA, the CDR3 is TGTGCCAGCAGCCCTAGCGGGGAGCCAGATACGCAGTATTTT. Complete variable domain (other parts from reference TRBV9 and TRBJ2-3): DSGVTQTPKHLITATGQRVTLRCSPRSGDLSVYWYQQSLDQGLQFLIQYYNGEERAKGNILERFSAQQFPDLHSELNLSSLELGDSALYFCASSPSGEPDTQYFGPGTRLTVL.

The chain uses TRBV19 and TRBJ2-1, with 7 positions matching TRBD2. Germline lookup yields CDR1 LNHDA and CDR2 SQIVND (reference sequence). Losses at the gene ends were 0 bases for V and 7 bases for J; bases not matched to a gene: 3. CDR3 length: 14 residues. CDR3 sequence (DNA): TGTGCCAGTAGTATAGAGCGGGAGCTTAATGAGCAGTTCTTC. This encodes CASSIERELNEQFF.

Concerning this clone itself: Other DNA sequences in the sample encode the same CDR3. The chain carries TRBV6-1 and TRBJ1-2, with TRBD1 matching 9 bases. The V and J ends lost 2 bases and 5 bases, in that order; junction bases with no gene match: 6. Germline assignment: CDR1 MNHNS and CDR2 SASEGT. This CDR3 region has 15 residues. This chain's CDR3 is CASSEIGTGLYGYTF. As DNA, the CDR3 is TGTGCCAGCAGTGAAATCGGGACAGGGCTATATGGCTACACCTTC.

The chain uses TRBV29-1 and TRBJ2-2; 11 bases fit TRBD2. The germline CDR1 and CDR2 sequences are SQVTM and ANQGSEA. V shed 1 base and J 2 bases; nucleotides not matched to a gene: 0. The CDR3 has 15 amino acids. The CDR3 is CSVEGLAGNTGELFF. In DNA form, the CDR3 reads TGCAGCGTTGAAGGACTAGCGGGAAACACCGGGGAGCTGTTTTTT.

The rearrangement uses TRBV6-1 and TRBJ2-1; a possible D gene is TRBD2 (6 bases). Trimming removed 4 bases from V and 4 bases from J, with 17 bases in between. Germline values: CDR1 MNHNS, CDR2 SASEGT. The CDR3 length is 16 residues. This chain's CDR3 is CASSAIREPGYNEQFF. The CDR3 DNA reads as TGTGCCAGCAGTGCCATCCGGGAGCCGGGTTACAATGAGCAGTTCTTC.

This chain links TRBV19 with TRBJ1-2; D is perhaps TRBD1 (5 bases). The CDR3 runs to 12 residues. CDR1 is LNHDA, CDR2 SQIVND, per germline (reference sequence). V gave up 7 bases and J gave up 6 bases, with 12 bases separating them. DNA of the CDR3: TGTGCCAGTAACACGGGACGGAATGGCTACACCTTC. It specifies CASNTGRNGYTF.

The V call is TRBV11-1, the J call TRBJ2-5; D call uncertain. Germline lookup yields CDR1 SGHAT and CDR2 FQDESV (reference sequence). This CDR3 is 11 amino acids long. The germline V and J ends were trimmed by 3 bases and 4 bases, with 3 bases remaining between them. This chain's CDR3 is CASSLRETQYF. The CDR3 DNA reads as TGTGCCAGCAGCTTGCGAGAGACCCAGTACTTC.